Listed here are 22 T cell receptor beta chains from one sample, sequenced in a study of blood T cell repertoires in COVID-19. Some clones are missing from TCRdb's copy, which holds only in-frame ones; the method was immunoSEQ multiplex PCR. The sample consists of 200,000 to 250,000 clones, approximately 80% of them appearing once. Specimen: peripheral blood. The receptors were sampled from a human donor in a cohort sampled during active COVID-19.

The chain has TRBV7-9 and TRBJ1-1; D is unresolved. CDR3 length: 15 amino acids. The ends were cut back, 3 bases at V and 0 bases at J, with 11 bases in the middle. Germline V gene data show CDR1 as SEHNR and CDR2 as FQNEAQ (reference sequence). CDR3 nucleotides: TGTGCCAGCAGCTTGGTACAGACCATGAACACTGAAGCTTTCTTT. Its translation is CASSLVQTMNTEAFF.

This clone has more than one count but fewer than ten. The chain joins TRBV6-4 to TRBJ2-1, with TRBD2 identical over 13 bases. Looked up from germline, CDR1 is MRHNA and CDR2 is SNTAGT. This CDR3 comprises 18 residues. The J segment lost 5 bases and the V segment lost 0 bases, leaving 7 bases of the junction unmatched. The CDR3 nucleotides are TGTGCCAGCAGTGACTCAAGATTAGGGACTAGCGGGGACAATGAGCAGTTCTTC. It yields the protein CASSDSRLGTSGDNEQFF.

The chain has TRBV15 and TRBJ1-4; 8 bases line up with TRBD1. The V segment lost 0 bases and the J segment 7 bases; nucleotides outside the gene matches: 16. The CDR3 runs to 19 residues. The germline gives CDR1 LNHNV, CDR2 YYDKDF (reference sequence). The CDR3 here is CATSRDGTPSRGRGEKLFF. CDR3 coding DNA: TGTGCCACCAGCAGAGATGGGACCCCCTCCAGGGGGCGTGGTGAAAAACTGTTTTTT.

This sequence joins TRBV3-1 (or the pseudogene TRBV3-2) and TRBJ1-6; TRBD1 matches 11 bases. Germline CDR1 and CDR2: LGHDT and YNNKEL (reference sequence). The CDR3 is made up of 15 amino acids. The V segment lost 3 bases and the J segment 9 bases; nucleotides outside the gene matches: 4. The DNA of the CDR3 is TGTGCCAGCAGCCAGAGGACAGGGGGCAGTTCACCCCTCCACTTT. Translated, it gives CASSQRTGGSSPLHF.

This clone was observed many times. This chain uses TRBV19 with TRBJ2-2, with 9 bases identical to TRBD1. The ends lost 3 bases at V and 6 bases at J; junction bases unmatched: 5. The CDR3 runs to 15 residues. Germline V gives CDR1 LNHDA, CDR2 SQIVND (reference sequence). CDR3 in amino acids: CASSIGTGTSGELFF. The CDR3 DNA is TGTGCCAGTAGTATCGGGACAGGGACATCCGGGGAGCTGTTTTTT.

In DNA form, the CDR3 reads TGTGCCACCAGCAGGGAGAGTATATACGAGCAGTACTTC. This sequence encodes CATSRESIYEQYF. The chain carries TRBV15 and TRBJ2-7; D is uncertain. The V and J ends lost 3 bases and 4 bases respectively, with 10 bases between them. The CDR3 totals 13 residues. CDR1 LNHNV and CDR2 YYDKDF come from the germline V gene (reference sequence).

V is TRBV20-1 and J is TRBJ2-7; the match to TRBD2 covers 7 bases. Germline assignment: CDR1 DFQATT and CDR2 SNEGSKA (reference sequence). This CDR3 is built from 16 residues. V shed 3 bases and J 3 bases; nucleotides not matched to a gene: 14. As DNA, the CDR3 is TGCAGTGCTAGTAACCCGTATGGAGCGGGAAGCTACGAGCAGTACTTC. Its protein is CSASNPYGAGSYEQYF.

The chain couples TRBV5-4 to TRBJ2-7, with D possibly being TRBD1 (5 bases). Trimming shortened V by 0 bases and J by 3 bases, and 10 bases separated the two germline ends. The CDR3 is made up of 14 amino acids. The germline gives CDR1 SGHNT, CDR2 YYREEE (reference sequence). The CDR3, as DNA: TGTGCCAGCAGCTTGGAGGGCCAGGGCTACGAGCAGTACTTC. It translates to CASSLEGQGYEQYF.

This clone was seen a few times. V and J are TRBV7-6 and TRBJ1-2, with 8 bases that match TRBD1. Germline CDR1 reads SGHVS; CDR2 reads FNYEAQ. This CDR3 is built from 15 residues. The junction had 9 bases not matched to a gene; V was cut back by 4 bases and J by 5 bases. Here the CDR3 reads CASSSAGTGAYGYTF. DNA for the CDR3: TGTGCCAGCAGCTCCGCCGGGACAGGCGCATATGGCTACACCTTC.

The gene calls are TRBV5-5 and TRBJ1-4; TRBD1 matches 7 bases. The CDR3 runs to 13 residues. Germline CDR1 reads SGHKS; CDR2 reads YYEKEE (reference sequence). V was clipped by 4 bases and J by 4 bases; unmatched bases: 1. The CDR3 DNA is TGTGCCAGCAGCGGACAGGTTAATGAAAAACTGTTTTTT. Protein sequence: CASSGQVNEKLFF.

This clone was observed many times. This chain links TRBV29-1 with TRBJ1-3, with unresolved D. Germline V gene lookup returns CDR1 SQVTM and CDR2 ANQGSEA. Deletions cut 0 bases from V and 4 bases from J, with 7 bases between. The CDR3 extends over 13 amino acids. CDR3 sequence (DNA): TGCAGCGTTGAAGAGAGGGTGGGAAACACCATATATTTT. Amino acid sequence: CSVEERVGNTIYF.

The chain combines TRBV28 with TRBJ2-7; 7 bases map to TRBD1. This CDR3 is built from 13 residues. Germline CDR1 is MDHEN and CDR2 is SYDVKM. V trimming: 8 bases; J trimming: 1 base; junction bases outside the gene matches: 5. DNA of the CDR3: TGTGCCAGCTGTGAGGGGGCTTCCTACGAGCAGTACTTC. It yields the protein CASCEGASYEQYF.

This chain uses TRBV5-1 with TRBJ2-5; TRBD2 aligns across 8 bases. In germline, CDR1 is SGHRS, CDR2 YFSETQ. This CDR3 is 15 amino acids long. V shed 1 base and J 3 bases; nucleotides not matched to a gene: 5. CDR3 sequence: CASSLSLAGKETQYF. CDR3 DNA: TGCGCCAGCAGCTTGAGTTTAGCGGGGAAAGAGACCCAGTACTTC.

This clone was picked up one time. CDR3 in amino acids: CASSLFAGGRGNTIYF. The CDR3 nucleotides read TGTGCCAGCAGTTTATTTGCCGGGGGGCGCGGAAACACCATATATTTT. The rearrangement uses TRBV27 and TRBJ1-3, with TRBD1 as a possible D gene (6 bases). The germline V gene encodes CDR1 MNHEY and CDR2 SMNVEV (reference sequence). There are 16 residues in the CDR3. The V and J ends lost 1 base and 4 bases respectively, with 14 bases between them.

The chain recombines TRBV5-4 with TRBJ2-1; D is perhaps TRBD1 (7 bases). Germline V lookup: CDR1 SGHNT, CDR2 YYREEE (reference sequence). The CDR3 extends over 16 amino acids. V was clipped by 5 bases and J by 4 bases, with 19 bases between them. The CDR3 nucleotides read TGTGCCAGCAGAAAATCAGGGGGGAATTTTTACAATGAGCAGTTCTTC. Translating gives CASRKSGGNFYNEQFF.

The chain recombines TRBV27 with TRBJ2-7; 9 positions match TRBD1. CDR1 is MNHEY and CDR2 is SMNVEV in the germline V gene (reference sequence). This CDR3 region has 16 residues. J was trimmed by 6 bases and V by 5 bases; bases with no gene match: 14. The CDR3 nucleotides read TGTGCCAGCAGTCCATACCGGGGACAGGGAGTAGGCGAGCAGTACTTC. It codes for CASSPYRGQGVGEQYF.

V and J are TRBV7-2 and TRBJ1-2, with 7 nucleotides matching TRBD1. Trimming removed 2 bases from V and 3 bases from J; junction bases left unmatched: 6. The CDR3 sequence is 15 residues long. Germline loops: CDR1 SGHTA, CDR2 FQGNSA. CDR3 loop: CASSLPDRVDYGYTF. The CDR3 region has the DNA TGTGCCAGCAGCTTACCCGACAGGGTAGACTATGGCTACACCTTC.

The chain couples TRBV11-2 to TRBJ1-4, with 10 bases that match TRBD1. CDR3 length equals 15 residues. The V gene end was trimmed by 8 bases and the J gene end by 7 bases; junction bases not matched to a gene: 10. The V gene's germline CDR1 is SGHAT and CDR2 FQNNGV. Written as DNA, the CDR3 is TGTGCCAGCGGACCCGGGACAGGGGCAGGTGAAAAACTGTTTTTT. This sequence encodes CASGPGTGAGEKLFF.

The chain couples TRBV5-4 to TRBJ1-2, with D perhaps TRBD1 (6 bases). The CDR3 covers 14 residues. V lost 0 bases and J 8 bases, leaving 14 bases between the germline ends. CDR1 and CDR2 (germline): SGHNT, YYREEE (reference sequence). The CDR3 loop reads CASSLVGALGGYTF. The CDR3 coding sequence is TGTGCCAGCAGCTTGGTGGGGGCACTAGGAGGCTACACCTTC.

This chain uses TRBV2 with TRBJ2-3, with 9 bases identical to TRBD2. Germline CDR1 SNHLY, CDR2 FYNNEI. The V segment lost 5 bases and the J segment 3 bases; nucleotides outside the gene matches: 6. This CDR3 spans 15 amino acids. Here the CDR3 reads CASSPAGGQTDTQYF. Written as DNA, the CDR3 is TGTGCCAGCAGTCCCGCGGGGGGGCAGACAGATACGCAGTATTTT.

V gene TRBV11-1 combines with J gene TRBJ2-2, with 10 nucleotides matching TRBD1. This CDR3 has 15 amino acids. V lost 1 base, J lost 5 bases, and 1 base stayed unmatched. Germline CDR1 and CDR2: SGHAT and FQDESV (reference sequence). The CDR3 bases are TGTGCCAGCAGCTTAGAGGGACAGGGGACCGGGGAGCTGTTTTTT. Amino acids: CASSLEGQGTGELFF.

The V and J genes are TRBV11-2 and TRBJ1-1; D is unclear. Germline CDR1 reads SGHAT; CDR2 reads FQNNGV. The germline V and J ends were trimmed by 3 bases and 4 bases, with 3 bases remaining between them. The CDR3 is made up of 11 amino acids. CDR3 residues: CASSLSTEAFF. CDR3 DNA sequence: TGTGCCAGCAGCTTGAGCACTGAAGCTTTCTTT.